Each of the 15 T cell receptor beta chains below was sequenced from the same sample in a study of PD-1 blockade in classical Hodgkin lymphoma. As for time point: cycle 4 day 1 (C4D1), after 5 to 7 weeks of nivolumab. Brentuximab vedotin exposure varied among the patients, all of whom had relapsed after autologous stem cell transplantation. Libraries were prepared by immunoSEQ multiplex PCR; TCRdb keeps only in-frame clonotypes and omits some of them. The sample has 25,000 to 35,000 clones; approximately 65% are singletons. The sequencing used peripheral blood mononuclear cells (PBMCs), collected before the fourth cycle of nivolumab. The receptors originated from a human donor with classical Hodgkin lymphoma.

The chain joins TRBV29-1 to TRBJ2-7; the D is unclear. The CDR3 runs to 11 residues. The V end was cut by 5 bases, the J end by 3 bases, with 8 bases between. Germline CDR1 and CDR2: SQVTM and ANQGSEA. The CDR3 DNA sequence: TGCAGCGTTTTAGACGGCTACGAGCAGTACTTC. This codes for CSVLDGYEQYF.

The V call is TRBV19, the J call TRBJ2-7, with D maybe TRBD1 (5 bases). The V end was cut by 4 bases, the J end by 3 bases, with 19 bases between. The V gene's germline CDR1 is LNHDA and CDR2 SQIVND (reference sequence). This CDR3 has 16 amino acids. Written as DNA, the CDR3 is TGTGCCAGTAGTAGGAAGGGGTTCGGACAAAACTACGAGCAGTACTTC. It encodes CASSRKGFGQNYEQYF.

The chain combines TRBV4-2 with TRBJ2-3; 16 bases fit TRBD2. V lost 4 bases and J lost 4; bases outside the gene matches: 8. The germline gives CDR1 LGHNA, CDR2 YNFKEQ. This CDR3 has 18 amino acids. The chain's CDR3 is CASSPGTSGGAGSDTQYF. The CDR3, as DNA: TGTGCCAGCAGCCCCGGGACTAGCGGGGGGGCCGGGTCAGATACGCAGTATTTT.

The V gene is TRBV7-9, the J gene TRBJ2-5; D is perhaps TRBD1 or TRBD2 (5 bases each). Germline V gene data show CDR1 as SEHNR and CDR2 as FQNEAQ (reference sequence). V dropped 8 bases and J dropped 0 bases, with 13 bases sitting between them. This CDR3 is built from 14 residues. The CDR3, as DNA: TGTGCCAGCGGGGGACCGGAGTACCAAGAGACCCAGTACTTC. As protein: CASGGPEYQETQYF.

Only a few counts were recorded for this clone. The chain joins TRBV4-3 to TRBJ2-7, with TRBD2 matching over 10 bases. This CDR3 contains 13 residues. V lost 1 base to trimming and J lost 7 bases; unmatched junction nucleotides: 1. Germline CDR1 reads LGHNA; CDR2 reads YSLEER. CDR3 residues: CASSQGLAGEQYF. DNA for the CDR3: TGCGCCAGCAGCCAAGGACTAGCGGGTGAGCAGTACTTC.

This chain links TRBV5-1 with TRBJ2-5; 8 nucleotides line up with TRBD2. CDR3 size: 16 residues. J lost 4 bases, V lost 0 bases, and 8 bases had no gene match. Germline CDR1 is SGHRS and CDR2 is YFSETQ. The CDR3 is CASSLVGSGEGETQYF. In nucleotides, the CDR3 is TGCGCCAGCAGCTTGGTGGGTAGCGGGGAAGGAGAGACCCAGTACTTC.

V gene TRBV27 combines with J gene TRBJ1-1; 8 bases agree with TRBD1. J was trimmed by 10 bases and V by 10 bases; bases with no gene match: 5. The V gene's germline CDR1 is MNHEY and CDR2 SMNVEV (reference sequence). This CDR3 has 10 amino acids. In DNA, the CDR3 is TGTGCCATCGACAGGGGAGGAGCTTTCTTT. It is translated as CAIDRGGAFF.

V usage is TRBV7-6 and J usage is TRBJ2-3; maybe TRBD2 (6 bases). The ends were cut back, 5 bases at V and 6 bases at J, with 15 bases in the middle. Germline lookup yields CDR1 SGHVS and CDR2 FNYEAQ. The CDR3 is made up of 14 amino acids. CDR3 sequence (DNA): TGTGCCAGCAGCCCCCCCGGGAGTTTCGATACGCAGTATTTT. Its protein product is CASSPPGSFDTQYF.

This clone was seen a few times. This chain links TRBV15 with TRBJ2-4; D is unclear. V lost 0 bases and J 6 bases, leaving 12 bases between the germline ends. The CDR3 has 15 residues. In germline, CDR1 is LNHNV, CDR2 YYDKDF (reference sequence). The CDR3 DNA is TGTGCCACCAGCAGAGAGGTGGAGTGGGGAAACATTCAGTACTTC. It is translated as CATSREVEWGNIQYF.

This clone has more than one count but fewer than ten. The genes are TRBV6-6 and TRBJ2-7; no clear D gene. Germline CDR1 MNHNY, CDR2 SVGAGI (reference sequence). This CDR3 region has 12 residues. Trimming cost V 2 bases and J 3 bases, with 5 bases left between them. The CDR3 DNA is TGTGCCAGCAGTTACGGGATCTACGAGCAGTACTTC. It codes for CASSYGIYEQYF.

The chain combines TRBV5-8 with TRBJ2-7; tentatively, D is TRBD1 (6 bases). The CDR3 contains 14 residues. Germline lookup yields CDR1 SGHTS and CDR2 YDEGEE. Trimming cost V 4 bases and J 0 bases, with 11 bases left between them. The CDR3 DNA is TGTGCCAGCAGCGCCTACAGGGTCTCCTACGAGCAGTACTTC. As protein: CASSAYRVSYEQYF.

This chain connects TRBV5-1 to TRBJ2-1; 8 bases line up with TRBD1. CDR3 length: 15 residues. The junction had 7 bases not matched to a gene; V was cut back by 2 bases and J by 6 bases. Germline CDR1 reads SGHRS; CDR2 reads YFSETQ. The DNA for the CDR3 is TGCGCCAGCAGCTTAAGGACAGGGTTGATCAATGAGCAGTTCTTC. Translated, it gives CASSLRTGLINEQFF.

This rearrangement joins TRBV30 to TRBJ1-1; D gene unclear. This CDR3 has 13 residues. The germline V gene encodes CDR1 GTSNPN and CDR2 SVGIG (reference sequence). V was shortened by 5 bases and J by 1 base, with 11 bases between the two germline ends. CDR3 in amino acids: CAWGWGRNTEAFF. The CDR3 DNA is TGTGCCTGGGGGTGGGGTCGGAACACTGAAGCTTTCTTT.

The chain uses TRBV27 and TRBJ2-7, with a weak D call TRBD2 (5 bases). The ends were cut back, 5 bases at V and 7 bases at J, with 15 bases in the middle. This CDR3 has 13 residues. Germline V gene sequence: CDR1 MNHEY, CDR2 SMNVEV (reference sequence). DNA for the CDR3: TGTGCCAGCAGTGCAAACCTCAGGAGGGAGCAGTACTTC. This encodes CASSANLRREQYF.

The V gene is TRBV27, the J gene TRBJ1-6; TRBD1 matches at 8 bases. Germline CDR1 MNHEY, CDR2 SMNVEV (reference sequence). CDR3 size: 15 residues. J gave up 9 bases and V 4 bases, and 8 bases lay outside the gene matches. CDR3 bases: TGTGCCAGCAGTTATGCGGCCGGGACAGGTTCACCCCTCCACTTT. It translates to CASSYAAGTGSPLHF.